The T cell receptor (beta chain) described here comes from a study of CD8+ T cells in alopecia areata. Study information: Tofacitinib continued for 6 to 18 months and was then withheld for 6 months.

Study-level results: Normal-skin resident alphabeta T cells also appear among scalp sample sequences.

Extracted from the samples, RNA was reverse transcribed into cDNA to serve as the sequencing template. TCRdb's table, derived via immunoSEQ multiplex PCR, lists solely in-frame clones and lacks some. Among 250,000 or so clones, under 70% were seen once, and the ten largest hold 1% to 1.5%. Turning to this clone: Its cognate antigen is unknown.

Germline V CDR1 and CDR2: MNHEY, SVGAGI. This CDR3 spans 15 amino acids. V gave up 0 bases and J gave up 4 bases, with 12 bases separating them. Sampling of alopecia areata patients yielded lesional scalp punch biopsies as well as peripheral blood. The chain employs TRBV6-5 and TRBJ1-2, with D perhaps TRBD1 (5 bases). The starting material was CD4+ T cells sorted from blood, obtained at week 0. The sequence derives from a human donor with alopecia areata. The CDR3 here is CASSYSRTRGYGYTF. In nucleotides, the CDR3 is TGTGCCAGCAGTTACTCTCGGACTAGGGGCTATGGCTACACCTTC.